The 24 T cell receptor beta chains below come from one sample, sequenced in a study of radiation and T cells in renal cell carcinoma. Stated time point: blood 4 weeks post-SBRT, at nephrectomy. Treatment here: 15 Gy SBRT to primary tumor, nephrectomy 4 weeks later. Method: immunoSEQ multiplex PCR; TCRdb's copy keeps in-frame clones and lacks some. The sample carries 120,000 to 150,000 clones, 75% to 90% recorded once. The material was blood, obtained from a patient whose treatment included radiotherapy and nephrectomy. Receptors were obtained from a woman between 45 and 65 years old with renal cell carcinoma.

On this clone itself: Other DNA sequences in this sample translate to the same CDR3. This rearrangement joins TRBV18 to TRBJ2-7, with 10 positions matching TRBD1. V was pared by 6 bases and J by 2 bases, with 4 bases of the junction left unmatched. Germline CDR1 and CDR2: KGHSH and LQKENI. This CDR3 is 14 amino acids long. Here the CDR3 reads CASSSGTGAYEQYF. The CDR3 coding sequence is TGTGCCAGCTCCTCCGGGACAGGGGCCTACGAGCAGTACTTC.

V gene TRBV5-4 combines with J gene TRBJ2-3; D may correspond to TRBD1 or TRBD2 (5 bases each). The V gene's germline CDR1 is SGHNT and CDR2 YYREEE (reference sequence). V lost 2 bases and J lost 8, with 12 bases in between. The CDR3 has 13 residues. CDR3 sequence (DNA): TGTGCCAGCAGCTTTATTATGGGGACTACGCAGTATTTT. Protein sequence: CASSFIMGTTQYF.

This chain joins TRBV30 and TRBJ1-2; weak D call: TRBD1 (6 bases). Germline CDR1 GTSNPN, CDR2 SVGIG (reference sequence). V was cut by 3 bases and J by 5 bases, with 13 bases left in between. The CDR3 loop spans 13 amino acids. The CDR3 sequence: CAWSRGQPYGYTF. In nucleotides, the CDR3 is TGTGCCTGGAGCCGAGGACAGCCATATGGCTACACCTTC. Complete variable domain (other parts from reference TRBV30 and TRBJ1-2): SQTIHQWPATLVQPVGSPLSLECTVEGTSNPNLYWYRQAAGRGLQLLFYSVGIGQISSEVPQNLSASRPQDRQFILSSKKLLLSDSGFYLCAWSRGQPYGYTFGSGTRLTVV.

The chain has TRBV19 and TRBJ1-1; no clear D. The CDR3 length is 14 residues. V gave up 2 bases and J gave up 0 bases, with 7 bases separating them. Germline V gives CDR1 LNHDA, CDR2 SQIVND (reference sequence). Here the CDR3 DNA reads TGTGCCAGTAGTATACAGAGCATGAACACTGAAGCTTTCTTT. Translating gives CASSIQSMNTEAFF.

This clone has only one observation. The junction and the germline gene differ at one end; a read error may be behind it. The genes are TRBV7-2 and TRBJ2-7; 9 nucleotides agree with TRBD2. The CDR3 loop spans 13 amino acids. In germline, CDR1 is SGHTA, CDR2 FQGNSA. The CDR3 loop is CVSSLGGGEEQYF. CDR3 nucleotides: TGTGTCAGCAGCTTAGGCGGGGGGGAAGAGCAGTACTTC.

The chain couples TRBV7-2 to TRBJ1-4, with D possibly being TRBD1 (5 bases). Per the germline V gene, CDR1 is SGHTA and CDR2 is FQGNSA. V lost 0 bases, J lost 7 bases, and 9 bases lay in between. This CDR3 has 14 residues. The CDR3 DNA sequence: TGTGCCAGCAGCTTAGCGGCAGGGAGTGAAAAACTGTTTTTT. Translating gives CASSLAAGSEKLFF.

The chain combines TRBV10-3 with TRBJ2-5; D perhaps matches TRBD2 (6 bases). V was cut by 7 bases and J by 5 bases, with 14 bases left in between. The CDR3 loop spans 13 amino acids. Germline V gene lookup returns CDR1 ENHRY and CDR2 SYGVKD. CDR3: CAIMRGGGETQYF. DNA of the CDR3: TGTGCCATCATGAGGGGAGGAGGGGAGACCCAGTACTTC.

The rearrangement joins TRBV19 to TRBJ2-1; D gene unclear. Germline CDR1 and CDR2: LNHDA and SQIVND (reference sequence). V was cut by 4 bases and J by 8 bases, with 9 bases left in between. The CDR3 is 12 amino acids. The CDR3 region has the DNA TGTGCCAGTAGTACGAGTATGGATGAGCAGTTCTTC. Translating it yields CASSTSMDEQFF.

V gene TRBV28 combines with J gene TRBJ2-7, with 7 bases identical to TRBD1. Germline loops: CDR1 MDHEN, CDR2 SYDVKM. There are 15 residues in the CDR3. Losses at the gene ends were 8 bases for V and 7 bases for J; bases not matched to a gene: 17. The CDR3 here is CASHTGAGGRGEQYF. The CDR3 nucleotides are TGTGCCAGCCATACTGGGGCAGGGGGTAGAGGGGAGCAGTACTTC.

This clone was observed a few times. The chain uses TRBV30 and TRBJ1-1; D may be TRBD1 (6 bases). V lost 2 bases and J 0 bases, leaving 13 bases between the germline ends. The germline V gene encodes CDR1 GTSNPN and CDR2 SVGIG (reference sequence). This CDR3 has 15 amino acids. The CDR3, as DNA: TGTGCCTGGAGTCCTCAGGGGAAGGTGAACACTGAAGCTTTCTTT. Its protein is CAWSPQGKVNTEAFF. The full variable domain, rest sourced from reference TRBV30 and TRBJ1-1, is SQTIHQWPATLVQPVGSPLSLECTVEGTSNPNLYWYRQAAGRGLQLLFYSVGIGQISSEVPQNLSASRPQDRQFILSSKKLLLSDSGFYLCAWSPQGKVNTEAFFGQGTRLTVV.

This chain connects TRBV4-3 to TRBJ1-3; D is ambiguous. The CDR3 loop spans 15 amino acids. CDR1 is LGHNA, CDR2 YSLEER, per germline. The V gene lost 0 bases and the J gene lost 4 bases, with 10 bases spanning the gap. Here the CDR3 DNA reads TGCGCCAGCAGCCAAGATCACTATTCGGGAAACACCATATATTTT. Protein: CASSQDHYSGNTIYF.

The chain recombines TRBV30 with TRBJ1-3; a weak D match, TRBD1 (5 bases). The V and J ends lost 2 bases and 8 bases respectively, with 10 bases between them. CDR1 GTSNPN and CDR2 SVGIG come from the germline V gene (reference sequence). The CDR3 runs 12 residues. CDR3 amino acids: CAWSIKGYTIYF. The CDR3 bases are TGTGCCTGGAGTATTAAGGGGTACACCATATATTTT.

This clone was counted a few times. V is TRBV18 and J is TRBJ1-1; no clear D gene. The CDR3 covers 12 residues. Germline assignment: CDR1 KGHSH and CDR2 LQKENI. V was shortened by 2 bases and J by 4 bases, with 5 bases between the two germline ends. The CDR3 sequence: CASSPGSTEAFF. The CDR3 nucleotides are TGTGCCAGCTCACCAGGGTCCACTGAAGCTTTCTTT.

The chain employs TRBV29-1 and TRBJ1-1; no reliable D call. Germline CDR1 reads SQVTM; CDR2 reads ANQGSEA. CDR3 size: 12 residues. V was trimmed by 4 bases and J by 1 base, leaving 7 bases between them. The CDR3: CSVVEGNTEAFF. CDR3 nucleotide sequence: TGCAGCGTTGTGGAGGGGAACACTGAAGCTTTCTTT.

This chain links TRBV6-5 with TRBJ2-5; 7 nucleotides agree with TRBD1. V gave up 6 bases and J gave up 5 bases; unmatched junction bases: 6. The CDR3 has 13 residues. From germline, CDR1 is MNHEY and CDR2 SVGAGI. The CDR3 DNA is TGTGCCAGCAGGAAGACAGGGCTTGAGACCCAGTACTTC. It yields the protein CASRKTGLETQYF.

This clone appeared once. This chain joins TRBV5-6 and TRBJ1-5; D is undetermined. V was pared by 2 bases and J by 3 bases, with 9 bases between. CDR1 is SGHDT and CDR2 is YYEEEE in the germline V gene. There are 14 residues in the CDR3. CDR3 sequence (DNA): TGTGCCAGCAGCTTCGGCAGAAACAATCAGCCCCAGCATTTT. Translation gives CASSFGRNNQPQHF.

The V gene is TRBV27, the J gene TRBJ1-5, with D possibly being TRBD1 (5 bases). Trimming left V 5 bases short and J 1 base short, with 15 bases between. This CDR3 is built from 16 residues. Germline CDR1 and CDR2: MNHEY and SMNVEV (reference sequence). The CDR3 is CASSVNSEGSNQPQHF. CDR3 DNA sequence: TGTGCCAGCAGTGTAAATAGCGAGGGGAGCAATCAGCCCCAGCATTTT.

The V and J genes are TRBV5-1 and TRBJ1-2; no reliable D call. The germline V gene has CDR1 SGHRS and CDR2 YFSETQ. Trimming removed 0 bases from V and 5 bases from J, with 8 bases in between. This CDR3 is 13 amino acids long. Here the CDR3 reads CASSLVRGYGYTF. In DNA, the CDR3 is TGCGCCAGCAGCTTGGTTAGAGGGTATGGCTACACCTTC.

Written as DNA, the CDR3 is TGTGCCAGCAGCTTCTCCAGGGGAGACTACAATGAGCAGTTCTTC. Residues: CASSFSRGDYNEQFF. This chain links TRBV7-2 with TRBJ2-1; TRBD1 might be the D (6 bases). The CDR3 is 15 residues long. V was clipped by 3 bases and J by 3 bases, with 12 bases between them. CDR1 is SGHTA, CDR2 FQGNSA, per germline.

This clone was recorded once. The chain has TRBV9 and TRBJ2-1; D may be TRBD1 (6 bases). V shed 3 bases and J shed 9 bases, with 10 bases lying between them. Germline CDR1 and CDR2: SGDLS and YYNGEE. This CDR3 is 12 amino acids long. For the CDR3, the DNA is TGTGCCAGCAGCGCCTTCAGGGGTGAGCAGTTCTTC. It is translated as CASSAFRGEQFF. Using reference TRBV9 and TRBJ2-1 for the parts outside the CDR3, the full variable domain is DSGVTQTPKHLITATGQRVTLRCSPRSGDLSVYWYQQSLDQGLQFLIQYYNGEERAKGNILERFSAQQFPDLHSELNLSSLELGDSALYFCASSAFRGEQFFGPGTRLTVL.

This chain connects TRBV19 to TRBJ2-7; 8 positions match TRBD2. The CDR3 length is 12 residues. Per germline, CDR1 LNHDA and CDR2 SQIVND (reference sequence). The junction had 5 bases not matched to a gene; V was cut back by 6 bases and J by 7 bases. The CDR3 sequence is CASSPTGGEQYF. The CDR3 DNA follows: TGTGCCAGTAGCCCCACGGGGGGGGAGCAGTACTTC.

CDR3 sequence: CASSHRQGSNEKLFF. The CDR3, as DNA: TGTGCCAGCTCACACCGACAGGGCTCTAATGAAAAACTGTTTTTT. The chain couples TRBV18 to TRBJ1-4, with TRBD1 identical over 7 bases. This CDR3 region has 15 residues. With 4 bases clipped from V and 3 bases from J, the junction kept 5 bases outside the gene matches. Germline V gene sequence: CDR1 KGHSH, CDR2 LQKENI.

Written as DNA, the CDR3 is TGTGCCGTCAGGGCGGCAGTAACCTACACAGATACGCAGTATTTT. Translation: CAVRAAVTYTDTQYF. The chain recombines TRBV6-1 with TRBJ2-3, with D maybe TRBD1 (5 bases). Looked up from germline, CDR1 is MNHNS and CDR2 is SASEGT. The CDR3 has 15 amino acids. V dropped 11 bases and J dropped 2 bases, with 20 bases sitting between them.

This clone was observed a few times. Other nucleotide sequences in the sample specify the same CDR3. The rearrangement joins TRBV19 to TRBJ1-1, with D unresolved. The V gene's germline CDR1 is LNHDA and CDR2 SQIVND (reference sequence). The CDR3 spans 13 residues. Trimming stripped 2 bases from V and 1 base from J, with 5 bases between. The CDR3 is CASSISTNTEAFF. CDR3 coding DNA: TGTGCCAGTAGTATATCGACGAACACTGAAGCTTTCTTT.